These T cell receptor beta chains were read from a single sample in a study of blood T cell repertoires in COVID-19. The protocol was immunoSEQ multiplex PCR, while the TCRdb copy is restricted to in-frame clones and leaves out a portion. The data show about 65,000 clones, approximately 78% seen once. The sample comprised peripheral blood. The source is an elderly man with acute or convalescent COVID-19. The CDR3 runs from the conserved cysteine through the conserved F or W. A D gene is named only where the DNA matches it firmly. Clone size is shown for a subset of rows, as once, few, many or a class of expanded clone.

>-|14|TRBJ1-5|-|TRBV7-8
CASSHYGSNQPQHF
TGTGCCAGCAGCCACTACGGCAGCAATCAGCCCCAGCATTTT
>TRBD1|13|TRBJ1-2|-|TRBV27
CASNGQGSYGYTF
TGTGCCAGCAACGGACAGGGGAGCTATGGCTACACCTTC
>-|16|TRBJ2-2|-|TRBV7-2
CASSTGGGPNTGELFF
TGTGCCAGCAGCACTGGGGGGGGGCCGAACACCGGGGAGCTGTTTTTT
>-|17|TRBJ2-3|-|TRBV21-1
CASSGRLAGGLTDTQYF
TGTGCCAGCAGCGGCCGACTAGCGGGGGGCCTCACAGATACGCAGTATTTT
>-|15|TRBJ2-3|-|TRBV5-1
CASSLSRGGTDTQYF
TGCGCCAGCAGCTTGTCAAGGGGGGGTACAGATACGCAGTATTTT
>-|11|TRBJ2-1|-|TRBV4-1
CASSLTTEQFF
TGCGCCAGCAGCCTTACTACCGAGCAGTTCTTC
>-|13|TRBJ2-1|-|TRBV27
CASSFWGENEQFF
TGTGCCAGCAGTTTTTGGGGGGAGAATGAGCAGTTCTTC
>-|14|TRBJ1-1|-|TRBV7-9
CASSLAWQNTEAFF
TGTGCCAGCAGCTTAGCGTGGCAGAACACTGAAGCTTTCTTT
>-|12|TRBJ1-1|-|TRBV2
CASRPRDTEAFF
TGTGCCAGCAGGCCCAGGGACACTGAAGCTTTCTTT
>-|12|TRBJ1-2|once|TRBV30
CAWSKDSWGYTF
TGTGCCTGGAGTAAGGACAGTTGGGGCTACACCTTC
>-|12|TRBJ2-3|-|TRBV30
CAWSVGTDTQYF
TGTGCCTGGAGTGTCGGGACAGATACGCAGTATTTT
>TRBD1|15|TRBJ2-3|-|TRBV7-8
CASSGWTGGADTQYF
TGTGCCAGCAGCGGATGGACAGGGGGAGCAGATACGCAGTATTTT
>-|13|TRBJ1-1|-|TRBV18
CASSPLGRGEAFF
TGTGCCAGCTCCCCTTTGGGAAGGGGTGAAGCTTTCTTT
>TRBD1|13|TRBJ1-1|-|TRBV29-1
CSVEDRQGAEAFF
TGCAGCGTTGAAGATAGGCAGGGGGCTGAAGCTTTCTTT
>TRBD1|15|TRBJ1-2|-|TRBV7-8
CASSYGQARNYGYTF
TGTGCCAGCAGCTATGGACAGGCCCGCAACTATGGCTACACCTTC
>-|15|TRBJ1-1|once|TRBV7-2
CASSSLSLGNTEAFF
TGTGCCAGCAGCTCCCTCTCCCTAGGGAACACTGAAGCTTTCTTT
>TRBD2|14|TRBJ2-7|-|TRBV5-1
CASSFTGGPYEQYF
TGCGCCAGCAGCTTCACGGGAGGGCCCTACGAGCAGTACTTC
>TRBD2|14|TRBJ2-2|once|TRBV4-1
CASSQGLAGGELFF
TGCGCCAGCAGCCAAGGACTAGCGGGGGGGGAGCTGTTTTTT
>TRBD1|16|TRBJ1-2|-|TRBV19
CASTGTDLSKHYGYTF
TGTGCCAGCACCGGGACAGATTTATCAAAACACTATGGCTACACCTTC
>TRBD2|14|TRBJ2-1|-|TRBV19
CASRKSGSYNEQFF
TGTGCCAGTAGAAAAAGCGGGAGTTACAATGAGCAGTTCTTC
>-|13|TRBJ2-6|-|TRBV12-5
CASLNSGANVLTF
TGTGCTAGCCTAAACTCTGGGGCCAACGTCCTGACTTTC
>-|12|TRBJ1-2|-|TRBV7-9
CASSPEVYGYTF
TGTGCCAGCAGCCCGGAGGTGTATGGCTACACCTTC
>TRBD1|16|TRBJ2-5|-|TRBV6-6
CASSYYGQGRKEPKYF
TGTGCCAGCAGTTACTATGGACAGGGGAGGAAAGAACCCAAGTACTTC
>TRBD1|15|TRBJ2-1|-|TRBV5-1
CASSPGGQGWNEQFF
TGCGCCAGCAGCCCGGGGGGACAGGGTTGGAATGAGCAGTTCTTC
>TRBD1|15|TRBJ1-5|-|TRBV10-3
CAISEQGLTNQPQHF
TGTGCCATCAGTGAACAGGGGTTGACTAATCAGCCCCAGCATTTT
>TRBD1|14|TRBJ2-1|-|TRBV18
CASSPGTGNNEQFF
TGTGCCAGCTCGCCCGGGACAGGGAACAATGAGCAGTTCTTC
>-|13|TRBJ2-3|-|TRBV18
CASSPGARVAQYF
TGTGCCAGCTCACCTGGTGCGAGGGTGGCGCAGTATTTT
>-|11|TRBJ1-1|-|TRBV11-2
CASSALEEAFF
TGTGCCAGCAGCGCTCTAGAAGAGGCTTTCTTT
>TRBD1|17|TRBJ2-2|-|TRBV5-1
CASSQPGQGTNIGELFF
TGCGCCAGCAGCCAACCGGGACAGGGTACGAACATCGGGGAGCTGTTTTTT
>-|13|TRBJ2-3|once|TRBV5-1
CASSRTSTDTQYF
TGCGCCAGCAGCAGGACTAGCACAGATACGCAGTATTTT
>-|12|TRBJ1-2|once|TRBV6-1
CASSEISYGYTF
TGTGCCAGCAGTGAAATCAGCTATGGCTACACCTTC
>-|12|TRBJ1-2|-|TRBV7-2
CASSSQTYGYTF
TGTGCCAGCAGCTCTCAGACTTATGGCTACACCTTC
>TRBD1|18|TRBJ1-2|once|TRBV5-1
CASSRGQGLLLANYGYTF
TGCGCCAGCAGCCGAGGACAGGGGCTCCTCTTAGCTAACTATGGCTACACCTTC
>-|13|TRBJ1-6|-|TRBV2
CATHQGSNSPLHF
TGTGCCACACACCAGGGGTCTAATTCACCCCTCCACTTT
>-|14|TRBJ2-7|-|TRBV19
CASSSGLINYEQYF
TGTGCCAGTAGCTCGGGACTGATTAACTACGAGCAGTACTTC
>-|13|TRBJ2-5|few|TRBV19
CASSPNFHETQYF
TGTGCCAGTAGTCCAAACTTCCACGAGACCCAGTACTTC
>TRBD1|15|TRBJ1-6|-|TRBV28
CASRGGQVPNSPLHF
TGTGCCAGCAGGGGGGGACAGGTTCCCAATTCACCCCTCCACTTT
>-|16|TRBJ1-5|-|TRBV19
CASTPGRAYSNQPQHF
TGTGCCAGTACCCCCGGCAGGGCCTATAGCAATCAGCCCCAGCATTTT
>TRBD2|15|TRBJ2-1|-|TRBV5-1
CASSVSGGNYNEQFF
TGCGCCAGCAGCGTAAGCGGGGGGAACTACAATGAGCAGTTCTTC
>-|13|TRBJ1-2|-|TRBV11-2
CASSATGNYGYTF
TGTGCCAGCAGCGCGACCGGGAACTATGGCTACACCTTC
>TRBD1|16|TRBJ1-5|-|TRBV12-5
CASGSVGQGSNQPQHF
TGTGCTAGTGGTTCCGTGGGACAGGGAAGCAATCAGCCCCAGCATTTT
>-|16|TRBJ2-3|once|TRBV25-1
CASSEYGTRGTDTQYF
TGTGCCAGCAGTGAATATGGGACTCGTGGCACAGATACGCAGTATTTT
>-|15|TRBJ1-2|-|TRBV9
CASSVSAGPNYGYTF
TGTGCCAGCAGCGTATCCGCAGGTCCTAACTATGGCTACACCTTC
>-|15|TRBJ2-7|-|TRBV10-1
CASSESVGGSYEQYF
TGCGCCAGCAGTGAGTCAGTAGGGGGAAGCTACGAGCAGTACTTC
>-|15|TRBJ1-3|once|TRBV5-1
CASSLGATDGNTIYF
TGCGCCAGCAGCTTGGGGGCGACGGATGGGAACACCATATATTTT
>-|16|TRBJ2-7|-|TRBV19
CASPFGGAQRLYEQYF
TGTGCCAGTCCCTTCGGCGGGGCTCAAAGACTCTACGAGCAGTACTTC
>TRBD1|13|TRBJ1-2|-|TRBV7-2
CASSLNSGGGYTF
TGTGCCAGCAGCCTAAATTCAGGGGGTGGCTACACCTTC
>-|14|TRBJ1-6|few|TRBV5-1
CASSLDRDGSPLHF
TGCGCCAGCAGCTTGGACAGGGACGGTTCACCCCTCCACTTT
>TRBD2|16|TRBJ2-3|-|TRBV9
CASSVTTSGGGDTQYF
TGTGCCAGCAGCGTAACGACTAGCGGGGGAGGTGATACGCAGTATTTT
>TRBD1|15|TRBJ2-1|-|TRBV6-1
CASSFRRTGGNEQFF
TGTGCCAGCAGCTTCCGCAGGACAGGGGGAAATGAGCAGTTCTTC